These 8 T cell receptor beta chains originate from one sample sequenced in a study of vaccination and CD4 T cells after COVID-19. Researchers used the Oncomine TCR Beta short-read assay to sequence DNA from cultured CD4+ T cells. TCRdb independently ran MiXCR on the PCR reads; one entry per CDR3 protein. In the table there are fewer than 15,000 distinct CDR3 sequences, about 82% of which are singletons. This sample's treatment: roughly ten-day PBMC culture with coronavirus spike peptide pools or control peptides (ViraFEST assay). Their antigens remain unidentified. Sequencing was performed on CD4+ T cells from blood, cultured in vitro. These receptors were taken from a human donor who had recovered from COVID-19.

The chain recombines TRBV7-3 with TRBJ2-1; 8 positions match TRBD2. The CDR3 contains 14 residues. Germline CDR1 SGHTA, CDR2 FQGTGA. V was pared by 5 bases and J by 7 bases, with 7 bases of the junction left unmatched. This chain's CDR3 is CASSEIAGLNEQFF. DNA of the CDR3: TGTGCCAGCAGCGAAATAGCGGGACTTAATGAGCAGTTCTTC.

The genes are TRBV24-1 and TRBJ2-2; 12 bases align to TRBD2. Germline-derived CDR1 and CDR2 are KGHDR and SFDVKD. V lost 2 bases and J lost 5; bases outside the gene matches: 8. The CDR3 runs to 18 residues. CDR3 sequence: CATSDSLLAGGGTGELFF. CDR3 in DNA: TGTGCCACCAGTGATTCATTACTAGCGGGAGGAGGAACCGGGGAGCTGTTTTTT.

CDR3 in amino acids: CATDEGWYEQYF. The CDR3, as DNA: TGCGCCACCGATGAGGGGTGGTACGAGCAGTACTTC. This chain uses TRBV23-1 with TRBJ2-1; possibly TRBD1 or TRBD2 for D (5 bases each). The J call may be incorrect, as the DNA end agrees better with TRBJ2-7. TRBV23-1 is recorded as an ORF, its role being uncertain. This CDR3 is 12 amino acids long.

The DNA of the CDR3 is TGTGCCAGCAACAGAATGACAGGGCCATATGGCTACACCTTC. Residues: CASNRMTGPYGYTF. The genes are TRBV7-2 and TRBJ1-2; 7 bases fit TRBD1. The CDR3 has 14 residues. The V and J ends lost 7 bases and 5 bases, in that order; junction bases with no gene match: 10. CDR1 and CDR2 from the germline V gene are SGHTA and FQGNSA.

V gene TRBV7-2 combines with J gene TRBJ1-2, with TRBD1 matching 7 bases. CDR1 SGHTA and CDR2 FQGNSA come from the germline V gene. V gave up 0 bases and J gave up 6 bases; unmatched junction bases: 13. The length of the CDR3 is 17 residues. CDR3 amino acids: CASSLARSRRTGDGYTF. The CDR3 DNA sequence: TGTGCCAGCAGCTTAGCCAGAAGTAGGCGGACAGGAGATGGCTACACCTTC.

The J gene is TRBJ2-1, the V gene TRBV2; D is unresolved. The DNA end lines up better with TRBJ2-7; the J call may be wrong. CDR3 length equals 12 residues. Germline CDR1 and CDR2: SNHLY and FYNNEI. CDR3 DNA sequence: TGTGCCAGCAGTGAAGAAACGTACGAGCAGTACTTC. The encoded protein is CASSEETYEQYF.

In this sample, this clonotype is medium-sized. The J gene is TRBJ2-5, the V gene TRBV20-1; no reliable D call. Germline values: CDR1 DFQATT, CDR2 SNEGSKA (reference sequence). Trimming took off 1 base at V and 4 bases at J, with 10 bases between the two ends. The CDR3 has 13 amino acids. The CDR3 reads CSARAQLGETQYF. CDR3 sequence (DNA): TGCAGTGCTAGAGCGCAGTTAGGAGAGACCCAGTACTTC.

The chain couples TRBV20-1 to TRBJ2-7; D remains unclear. CDR1 and CDR2 (germline): DFQATT, SNEGSKA (reference sequence). CDR3 length: 11 residues. V gave up 6 bases and J gave up 5 bases, with 11 bases separating them. The CDR3 bases are TGCAGTGCGGCGGACGGCCACGAGCAGTACTTC. The encoded protein is CSAADGHEQYF.